This T cell receptor (beta chain) originates from a study of read filtering for tumor transcriptome and immune sequencing. Between the trimmed V and J ends, which lost 4 bases and 4 bases, there was a span of 8 bases. The CDR3 is made up of 12 amino acids. The V gene's germline CDR1 is MDHEN and CDR2 SYDVKM. This library used 300 to 450 ng RNA and molecular barcoded adaptors spanning alpha/delta and beta/gamma chains. Each CDR3 protein is one row after TCRdb ran MiXCR on the reads. Of 40,000 to 50,000 distinct CDR3 sequences listed, over 10% are singletons. Many counts were recorded for this clonotype.

Sequencing was carried out using a population of CD138-negative cells sorted from bone marrow. This rearrangement joins TRBV28 to TRBJ2-7; D gene uncertain. This clonotype was obtained from a donor at least 40 years old with multiple myeloma. The CDR3 nucleotides are TGTGCCAGCAGTTCGACCCAATACGAGCAGTACTTC. Translating gives CASSSTQYEQYF.